A single sample is the source of the 3 T cell receptor beta chains below, sequenced in a study of early T cells in non-severe SARS-CoV-2 infection. Each CDR3 protein gets one entry after TCRdb re-called the 5' RACE reads with MiXCR. Seen here are some 29,000 distinct CDR3 sequences, approximately 6% observed once, and the top ten hold around 5.4%. Sequencing used whole blood. These receptors were taken from an adult who was a healthcare worker with PCR-confirmed SARS-CoV-2 infection or an uninfected control (not recorded which).

This clonotype was seen repeatedly, ten times or more. V and J are TRBV7-6 and TRBJ1-4; weak D call: TRBD1 (6 bases). Trimming shortened V by 5 bases and J by 6 bases, and 13 bases separated the two germline ends. There are 14 residues in the CDR3. Germline CDR1 SGHVS, CDR2 FNYEAQ. The CDR3 region has the DNA TGTGCCAGCAGCCCTAGGGCAGGGGATGAAAAACTGTTTTTT. Protein sequence: CASSPRAGDEKLFF.

This clonotype was counted once. The chain joins TRBV7-9 to TRBJ2-5; possibly TRBD2 for D (6 bases). CDR3 length equals 13 residues. Germline assignment: CDR1 SEHNR and CDR2 FQNEAQ (reference sequence). Trimming took 7 bases from V and 3 from J, leaving 12 bases between them. As DNA, the CDR3 is TGTGCCAGCATCCTCAGGGAGGAAGAGACCCAGTACTTC. This codes for CASILREEETQYF. The entire variable domain, with the rest obtained from reference TRBV7-9 and TRBJ2-5, is as follows: DTGVSQNPRHKITKRGQNVTFRCDPISEHNRLYWYRQTLGQGPEFLTYFQNEAQLEKSRLLSDRFSAERPKGSFSTLEIQRTEQGDSAMYLCASILREEETQYFGPGTRLLVL.

This clonotype was counted ten times or more. This chain connects TRBV12-3 or TRBV12-4 to TRBJ1-2, with D possibly being TRBD1 (5 bases). This CDR3 region has 15 residues. V was trimmed by 3 bases and J by 6 bases, leaving 17 bases between them. The CDR3 protein is CASSFSVGQGDGYTF. The CDR3 coding sequence is TGTGCCAGCAGTTTCTCCGTGGGTCAGGGAGATGGCTACACCTTC.